The 24 T cell receptor beta chains below were found in one sample sequenced in a study of cytomegalovirus exposure and HLA in healthy donors. With 60 Vbeta and 13 Jbeta primers, the PCR was carried out. Method: immunoSEQ multiplex PCR; TCRdb's copy keeps in-frame clones and lacks some. The table includes some 110,000 clones, approximately 79% detected once. The specimen was PBMCs. The source is a man between 50 and 59 years old in good health and CMV-seropositive.

This chain links TRBV11-3 with TRBJ2-7, with D perhaps TRBD1 (5 bases). Trimming shortened V by 5 bases and J by 5 bases, and 16 bases separated the two germline ends. In germline, CDR1 is SGHNT, CDR2 YENEEA. The CDR3 is 14 residues long. CDR3 protein: CASSLSKGIHEQYF. The CDR3 nucleotides read TGTGCCAGCAGCCTCTCGAAGGGGATCCACGAGCAGTACTTC.

In this sample, this clone turned up a few times. The V gene is TRBV27, the J gene TRBJ1-5; no clear D. The germline V gene encodes CDR1 MNHEY and CDR2 SMNVEV (reference sequence). V dropped 7 bases and J dropped 2 bases, with 12 bases sitting between them. The CDR3 extends over 14 amino acids. The DNA of the CDR3 is TGTGCCAGCACTTCTCTAAACGGCAATCAGCCCCAGCATTTT. Translating it yields CASTSLNGNQPQHF.

The chain joins TRBV11-3 to TRBJ2-1; a possible D gene is TRBD1 (5 bases). The CDR3 is made up of 13 amino acids. V shed 1 base and J shed 4 bases, with 5 bases lying between them. In germline, CDR1 is SGHNT, CDR2 YENEEA. CDR3 loop: CASSLAGYNEQFF. For the CDR3, the DNA is TGTGCCAGCAGCTTAGCAGGGTACAATGAGCAGTTCTTC.

The sample holds one count of this clone. The rearrangement uses TRBV11-3 and TRBJ2-7; no firm D call. CDR1 and CDR2 from the germline V gene are SGHNT and YENEEA. The CDR3 covers 15 residues. The V end lost 3 bases, the J end lost 3 bases, and 15 bases lay between the germline ends. The CDR3 here is CASSLPRRQFYEQYF. The CDR3 DNA reads TGTGCCAGCAGCTTGCCCCGCAGGCAGTTCTACGAGCAGTACTTC.

The gene calls are TRBV6-6 and TRBJ2-7; possible D gene TRBD2, 5 bases. The germline gives CDR1 MNHNY, CDR2 SVGAGI (reference sequence). V lost 0 bases to trimming and J lost 3 bases, with 12 bases between them. The CDR3 spans 15 residues. The CDR3 DNA reads TGTGCCAGCAGTTACTCGAGAGGGTCCTACTACGAGCAGTACTTC. As protein: CASSYSRGSYYEQYF.

The rearrangement joins TRBV10-3 to TRBJ2-6; D unresolved. The germline V and J ends were trimmed by 3 bases and 0 bases, with 15 bases remaining between them. Per germline, CDR1 ENHRY and CDR2 SYGVKD. The length of the CDR3 is 18 residues. The CDR3 is CAISDLAGASSGANVLTF. In DNA form, the CDR3 reads TGTGCCATCAGTGATCTGGCAGGCGCAAGCTCTGGGGCCAACGTCCTGACTTTC.

The table lists this clone with a count of one. V is TRBV7-9 and J is TRBJ1-2; D remains ambiguous. The germline gives CDR1 SEHNR, CDR2 FQNEAQ (reference sequence). The CDR3 sequence is 12 residues long. The germline V and J ends were trimmed by 3 bases and 4 bases, with 6 bases remaining between them. CDR3 amino acids: CASSLAVYGYTF. CDR3 DNA: TGTGCCAGCAGCTTGGCGGTCTATGGCTACACCTTC. Full variable domain (missing parts from reference TRBV7-9 and TRBJ1-2): DTGVSQNPRHKITKRGQNVTFRCDPISEHNRLYWYRQTLGQGPEFLTYFQNEAQLEKSRLLSDRFSAERPKGSFSTLEIQRTEQGDSAMYLCASSLAVYGYTFGSGTRLTVV.

This chain connects TRBV5-1 to TRBJ2-3, with D maybe TRBD1 (7 bases). The CDR3 totals 15 residues. CDR1 is SGHRS and CDR2 is YFSETQ in the germline V gene. The germline V and J ends were trimmed by 0 bases and 5 bases, with 13 bases remaining between them. CDR3 loop: CASSLAGQGGDTQYF. The CDR3 DNA sequence: TGCGCCAGCAGCTTGGCCGGGCAGGGGGGAGATACGCAGTATTTT.

The V gene is TRBV2, the J gene TRBJ2-1; 8 nucleotides line up with TRBD2. J lost 4 bases, V lost 4 bases, and 3 bases had no gene match. CDR3 size: 14 residues. Germline CDR1 reads SNHLY; CDR2 reads FYNNEI. The CDR3 bases are TGTGCCAGCAGTGTACTAGCGGTATACAATGAGCAGTTCTTC. Translation gives CASSVLAVYNEQFF.

On this clone: The junction shows a germline mismatch at one end, possibly a read error. The V call is TRBV6-5, the J call TRBJ2-5; the D gene is possibly TRBD1 (5 bases). TRBJ2-7 matches the DNA end more closely, so the J call is doubtful. The V gene's germline CDR1 is MNHEY and CDR2 SVGAGI. CDR3 size: 15 residues. The CDR3 here is CATSYSPQGPYEQYF. In nucleotides, the CDR3 is TGTGCCACCAGTTACTCGCCGCAGGGTCCGTACGAGCAGTACTTC.

Written as DNA, the CDR3 is TGTGCCAGCAGTTTATCACAGGGGGCGCGGCGCGAGCAGTACTTC. Translated: CASSLSQGARREQYF. The chain couples TRBV27 to TRBJ2-7; 9 bases agree with TRBD1. Germline V lookup: CDR1 MNHEY, CDR2 SMNVEV (reference sequence). CDR3 length: 15 amino acids. The trim removed 0 bases at V and 6 bases at J, leaving 6 bases unmatched.

V usage is TRBV7-2 and J usage is TRBJ2-3; TRBD1 matches 8 bases. The CDR3 is 16 amino acids. Trimming cost V 4 bases and J 1 base; bases outside gene matches: 7. Germline CDR1 and CDR2: SGHTA and FQGNSA. The CDR3 protein is CASSSLPGQGTDTQYF. The CDR3 nucleotides read TGTGCCAGCAGCTCACTCCCGGGACAGGGCACAGATACGCAGTATTTT.

This clone was observed a single time. The chain recombines TRBV4-3 with TRBJ2-7, with 8 nucleotides matching TRBD2. With 0 bases clipped from V and 5 bases from J, the junction kept 6 bases outside the gene matches. From germline, CDR1 is LGHNA and CDR2 YSLEER. CDR3 size: 15 residues. The CDR3 region is CASSQDAGGPDEQYF. The CDR3, as DNA: TGCGCCAGCAGCCAAGATGCGGGGGGCCCCGACGAGCAGTACTTC.

The CDR3: CASSESGGSSYEQYF. Here the CDR3 DNA reads TGCGCCAGCAGTGAGTCGGGGGGAAGTTCCTACGAGCAGTACTTC. The genes are TRBV10-1 and TRBJ2-7; a possible D gene is TRBD2 (6 bases). CDR1 is WNHNN, CDR2 SYGVQD, per germline (reference sequence). This CDR3 contains 15 residues. V gave up 0 bases and J gave up 1 base, with 10 bases separating them.

The genes are TRBV7-2 and TRBJ2-2; D gene unclear. In germline, CDR1 is SGHTA, CDR2 FQGNSA. The V gene lost 5 bases and the J gene lost 7 bases, with 5 bases spanning the gap. CDR3 length: 11 residues. Written as DNA, the CDR3 is TGTGCCAGCAGCCCTCTCGGGGAGCTGTTTTTT. This sequence encodes CASSPLGELFF.

The chain is built from TRBV11-2 and TRBJ2-5; 7 nucleotides align to TRBD2. This CDR3 has 14 residues. Trimming removed 8 bases from V and 1 base from J; junction bases left unmatched: 7. The germline gives CDR1 SGHAT, CDR2 FQNNGV. CDR3: CASLGRGTQETQYF. For the CDR3, the DNA is TGTGCCAGCCTCGGGCGGGGGACCCAAGAGACCCAGTACTTC.

The CDR3 here is CATSRDRSTNEKLFF. The CDR3 nucleotides read TGTGCCACCAGCCGGGACAGATCAACTAATGAAAAACTGTTTTTT. The chain recombines TRBV15 with TRBJ1-4, with 7 nucleotides matching TRBD1. CDR1 is LNHNV and CDR2 is YYDKDF in the germline V gene (reference sequence). V gave up 5 bases and J gave up 0 bases; unmatched junction bases: 3. This CDR3 has 15 amino acids. Filled out from reference TRBV15 and TRBJ1-4, the complete variable domain reads DAMVIQNPRYQVTQFGKPVTLSCSQTLNHNVMYWYQQKSSQAPKLLFHYYDKDFNNEADTPDNFQSRRPNTSFCFLDIRSPGLGDTAMYLCATSRDRSTNEKLFFGSGTQLSVL.

This clone has more than one count but fewer than ten. DNA of the CDR3: TGTGCCAGCAGCCAAGAACCAGCGGGAGGCTACAATGAGCAGTTCTTC. This gives the protein CASSQEPAGGYNEQFF. The chain recombines TRBV4-2 with TRBJ2-1; TRBD2 matches 9 bases. The germline V gene encodes CDR1 LGHNA and CDR2 YNFKEQ. V lost 0 bases to trimming and J lost 3 bases; unmatched junction nucleotides: 3. The CDR3 totals 16 residues.

The chain carries TRBV28 and TRBJ1-2; D remains ambiguous. V lost 10 bases to trimming and J lost 2 bases, with 8 bases between them. Germline V gene sequence: CDR1 MDHEN, CDR2 SYDVKM. The CDR3 extends over 11 amino acids. The CDR3 loop reads CATYTNYGYTF. The CDR3 nucleotides are TGTGCCACCTATACGAACTATGGCTACACCTTC.

This clone was recorded once. J is TRBJ2-1 and V is TRBV6-4; the match to TRBD1 covers 11 bases. This CDR3 is 16 amino acids long. J lost 3 bases, V lost 3 bases, and 4 bases had no gene match. Germline V lookup: CDR1 MRHNA, CDR2 SNTAGT. CDR3 sequence reads: CASSEQDRGRYNEQFF. The CDR3 DNA is TGTGCCAGCAGTGAGCAGGACAGGGGGCGCTACAATGAGCAGTTCTTC.

V and J are TRBV5-6 and TRBJ2-7; perhaps TRBD2 as D (5 bases). Trimming took off 4 bases at V and 0 bases at J, with 8 bases between the two ends. The germline gives CDR1 SGHDT, CDR2 YYEEEE. The CDR3 sequence is 13 residues long. In nucleotides, the CDR3 is TGTGCCAGCAGCCCCGGGGTCTCCTACGAGCAGTACTTC. Translating it yields CASSPGVSYEQYF.

The chain uses TRBV5-1 and TRBJ2-1, with a tentative D call TRBD2 (6 bases). CDR1 SGHRS and CDR2 YFSETQ come from the germline V gene. Trimming removed 3 bases at V and 4 bases at J, with 26 bases between. This CDR3 has 19 residues. CDR3 loop: CASSSPRGVGGWAYNEQFF. The CDR3 nucleotides are TGCGCCAGCAGCTCCCCCCGAGGGGTCGGAGGGTGGGCTTACAATGAGCAGTTCTTC.

The V gene is TRBV6-5, the J gene TRBJ1-1; TRBD1 aligns across 7 bases. CDR1 and CDR2 from the germline V gene are MNHEY and SVGAGI. V lost 7 bases and J lost 0; bases outside the gene matches: 5. The CDR3 has 14 residues. The CDR3 nucleotides are TGTGCCAGCACCAAACAGGGGATGAACACTGAAGCTTTCTTT. Translating gives CASTKQGMNTEAFF.

There are a few counts of this clone. This chain uses TRBV7-6 with TRBJ1-1, with TRBD1 identical over 7 bases. This CDR3 contains 14 residues. J was trimmed by 0 bases and V by 5 bases; bases with no gene match: 3. The V gene's germline CDR1 is SGHVS and CDR2 FNYEAQ. The CDR3 protein is CASSLDRVNTEAFF. The DNA of the CDR3 is TGTGCCAGCAGCCTCGACAGGGTGAACACTGAAGCTTTCTTT. The full variable domain, rest sourced from reference TRBV7-6 and TRBJ1-1, is GAGVSQSPRYKVTKRGQDVALRCDPISGHVSLYWYRQALGQGPEFLTYFNYEAQQDKSGLPNDRFSAERPEGSISTLTIQRTEQRDSAMYRCASSLDRVNTEAFFGQGTRLTVV.